This record concerns one TCR beta chain sequence. By frequency, this clonotype is medium-sized (0.01 to 0.1%), with no count recorded. Its antigen target is currently unknown. This record belongs to a study of diagnostic markers for celiac disease (dated by TCRdb to the early 2020s). The listed sequencing device is Illumina MiSeq. The reads went through TCRdb reprocessing, and each CDR3 protein sequence gets one entry with no DNA. The table kept for this sample lists approximately 7,500 distinct CDR3 sequences. The biggest ten clones account for over 6% of the sample. Looking up the germline V gene yields CDR1 MDHEN and CDR2 SYDVKM. Counted from cysteine to phenylalanine, this CDR3 has 12 amino acids. The DNA is unrecorded.

Input material: either unsorted cells or a sorted T cell fraction (not recorded which). The chain is made from TRBV28 and TRBJ1-2; TCRdb selects TRBD1, and the lack of DNA leaves this call unchecked. The clonotype was recovered from a human donor. This table probably holds off-target reads from a library built for another chain. CDR3 loop: CASATGDYGYTF.